Reported below is one T cell receptor (beta chain). Other DNA sequences in this specimen translate into the identical CDR3. The data derive from a study of OX40 agonist ivuxolimab in advanced cancers. The data were produced by immunoSEQ multiplex PCR, yet TCRdb's version contains in-frame clones alone and is incomplete. The sample contains about 79,000 clones, approximately 85% of which appear only once. The CDR3 length is 15 residues. Trimming cost V 1 base and J 4 bases, with 8 bases left between them. Germline CDR1 and CDR2: SGHTA and FQGNSA. The source of this sequence is an adult with an advanced solid tumor such as melanoma, head and neck, liver or kidney cancer. The specimen comprised CD4+ or CD8+ T cells sorted from blood, sampled in a trial of the OX40 agonist ivuxolimab. The rearrangement joins TRBV7-2 to TRBJ2-6, with no clear D. In DNA form, the CDR3 reads TGTGCCAGCAGCTTAGGAGGAGCCGGGGCCAACGTCCTGACTTTC. Translation: CASSLGGAGANVLTF.